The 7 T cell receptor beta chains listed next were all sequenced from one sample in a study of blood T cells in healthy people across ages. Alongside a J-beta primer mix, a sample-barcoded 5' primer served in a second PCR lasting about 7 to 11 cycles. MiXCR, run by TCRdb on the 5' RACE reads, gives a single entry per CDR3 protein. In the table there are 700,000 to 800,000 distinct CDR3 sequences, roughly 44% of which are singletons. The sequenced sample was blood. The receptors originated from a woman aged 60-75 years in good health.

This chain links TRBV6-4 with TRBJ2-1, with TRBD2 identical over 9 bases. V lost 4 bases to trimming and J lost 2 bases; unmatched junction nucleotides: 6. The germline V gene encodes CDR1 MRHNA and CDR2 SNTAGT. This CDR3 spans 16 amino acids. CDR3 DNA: TGTGCCAGCAGTGCGGTAGGCGGGAGGGCCTACAATGAGCAGTTCTTC. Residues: CASSAVGGRAYNEQFF.

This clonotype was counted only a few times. The CDR3 DNA reads as TGCAGTGCTGGGGGACAGTACTATTCACCCCTCCACTTT. This translates into CSAGGQYYSPLHF. The gene calls are TRBV20-1 and TRBJ1-6, with 7 positions matching TRBD1. V shed 5 bases, J shed 8 bases, and the junction held 6 bases outside the gene matches. The CDR3 has 13 amino acids. Germline V gives CDR1 DFQATT, CDR2 SNEGSKA (reference sequence).

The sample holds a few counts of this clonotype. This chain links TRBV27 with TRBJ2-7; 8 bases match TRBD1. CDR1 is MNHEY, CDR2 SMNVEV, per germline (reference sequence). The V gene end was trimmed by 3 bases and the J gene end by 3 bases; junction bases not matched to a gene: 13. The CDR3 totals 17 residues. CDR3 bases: TGTGCCAGCAGTTTTTCCCTGTCGACAGGGGTTCTCTACGAGCAGTACTTC. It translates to CASSFSLSTGVLYEQYF.

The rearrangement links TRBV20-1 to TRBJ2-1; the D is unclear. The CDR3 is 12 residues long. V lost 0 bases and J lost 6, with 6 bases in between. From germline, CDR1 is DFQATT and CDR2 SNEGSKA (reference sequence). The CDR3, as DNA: TGCAGTGCTAGAGATAACATCAATGAGCAGTTCTTC. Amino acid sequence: CSARDNINEQFF.

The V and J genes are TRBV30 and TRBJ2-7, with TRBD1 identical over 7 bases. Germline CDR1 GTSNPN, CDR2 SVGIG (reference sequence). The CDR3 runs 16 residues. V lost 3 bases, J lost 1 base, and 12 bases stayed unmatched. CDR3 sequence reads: CAWSDNMGQLSYEQYF. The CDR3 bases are TGTGCCTGGAGCGATAATATGGGACAGCTATCCTACGAGCAGTACTTC.

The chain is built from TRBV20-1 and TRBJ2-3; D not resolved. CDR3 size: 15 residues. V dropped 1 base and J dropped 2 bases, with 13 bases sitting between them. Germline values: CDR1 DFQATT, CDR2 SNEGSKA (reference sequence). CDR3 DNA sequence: TGCAGTGCTAGAGCAGATGGGTTTACCACAGATACGCAGTATTTT. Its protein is CSARADGFTTDTQYF.

The CDR3 DNA reads TGTGCCTGGAGTGGGTATGGCTACACCTTC. Translated, it gives CAWSGYGYTF. The rearrangement links TRBV30 to TRBJ1-2; D is undetermined. Germline assignment: CDR1 GTSNPN and CDR2 SVGIG (reference sequence). CDR3 length: 10 amino acids. Trimming took 1 base from V and 5 from J, leaving 2 bases between them.